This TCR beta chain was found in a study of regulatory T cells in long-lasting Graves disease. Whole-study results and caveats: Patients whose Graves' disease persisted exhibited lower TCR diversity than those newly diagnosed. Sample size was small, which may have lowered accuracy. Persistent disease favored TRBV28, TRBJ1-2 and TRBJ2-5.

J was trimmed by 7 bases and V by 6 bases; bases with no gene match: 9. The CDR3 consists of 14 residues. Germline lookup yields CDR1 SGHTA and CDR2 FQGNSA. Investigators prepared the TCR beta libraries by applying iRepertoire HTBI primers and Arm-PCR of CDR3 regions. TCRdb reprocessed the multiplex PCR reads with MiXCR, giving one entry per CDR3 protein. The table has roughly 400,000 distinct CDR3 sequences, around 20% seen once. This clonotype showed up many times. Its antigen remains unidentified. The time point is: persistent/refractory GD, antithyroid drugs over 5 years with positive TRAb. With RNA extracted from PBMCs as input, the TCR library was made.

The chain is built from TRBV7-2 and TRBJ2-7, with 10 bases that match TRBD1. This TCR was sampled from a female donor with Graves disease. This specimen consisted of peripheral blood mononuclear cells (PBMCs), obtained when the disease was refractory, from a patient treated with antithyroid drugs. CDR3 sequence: CASRQDRGPGEQYF. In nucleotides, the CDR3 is TGTGCCAGCAGACAAGACAGGGGGCCAGGGGAGCAGTACTTC.